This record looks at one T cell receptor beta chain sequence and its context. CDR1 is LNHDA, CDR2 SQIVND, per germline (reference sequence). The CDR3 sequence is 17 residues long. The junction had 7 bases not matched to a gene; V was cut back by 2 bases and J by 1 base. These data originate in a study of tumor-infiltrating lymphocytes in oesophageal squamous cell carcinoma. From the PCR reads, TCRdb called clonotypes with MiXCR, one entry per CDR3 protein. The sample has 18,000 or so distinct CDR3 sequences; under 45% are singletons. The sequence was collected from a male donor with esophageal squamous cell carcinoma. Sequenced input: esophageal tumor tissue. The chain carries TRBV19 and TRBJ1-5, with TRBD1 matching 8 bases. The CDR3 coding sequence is TGTGCCAGTAGTATAAATCCCAGGACAGGGAGCAATCAGCCCCAGCATTTT. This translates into CASSINPRTGSNQPQHF.